The 4 T cell receptor beta chains given below trace back to one sample, sequenced in a study of cytomegalovirus exposure and HLA in healthy donors. 60 Vbeta and 13 Jbeta primers were used in PCR. Assay: immunoSEQ multiplex PCR; the TCRdb copy retains only in-frame clones and omits some. The sample holds about 130,000 clones, around three quarters seen once. What was sequenced was PBMCs. Receptor source: a man between 18 and 29 years old in good health and CMV-seronegative.

The J gene is TRBJ1-1, the V gene TRBV30, with D hard to call. Germline V lookup: CDR1 GTSNPN, CDR2 SVGIG (reference sequence). V shed 0 bases and J shed 4 bases, with 12 bases lying between them. CDR3 length equals 14 residues. The CDR3: CAWSVNLASTEAFF. CDR3 nucleotide sequence: TGTGCCTGGAGTGTAAATCTAGCTAGCACTGAAGCTTTCTTT.

This clone was observed a handful of times. The chain recombines TRBV4-1 with TRBJ2-7, with 12 nucleotides matching TRBD1. The germline V gene encodes CDR1 MGHRA and CDR2 YSYEKL. CDR3 length: 16 amino acids. V lost 0 bases to trimming and J lost 6 bases; unmatched junction nucleotides: 6. The CDR3 loop is CASSQDQGTGGSEQYF. The CDR3 region has the DNA TGCGCCAGCAGCCAAGATCAGGGGACAGGGGGCTCCGAGCAGTACTTC.

The rearrangement uses TRBV6-6 and TRBJ2-7; D is possibly TRBD2 (6 bases). Germline V lookup: CDR1 MNHNY, CDR2 SVGAGI (reference sequence). CDR3 length: 13 amino acids. V lost 6 bases to trimming and J lost 4 bases, with 13 bases between them. CDR3: CASSRDSGYEQYF. The CDR3 DNA follows: TGTGCCAGCAGCAGGGACTCAGGGTACGAGCAGTACTTC.

The chain recombines TRBV5-4 with TRBJ1-2, with 9 positions matching TRBD1. Per the germline V gene, CDR1 is SGHNT and CDR2 is YYREEE (reference sequence). The CDR3 loop spans 15 amino acids. The ends lost 5 bases at V and 6 bases at J; junction bases unmatched: 11. The CDR3 DNA follows: TGTGCCAGCAGAGAAACAGGGGGCTTTTCGGATGGCTACACCTTC. Amino acid sequence: CASRETGGFSDGYTF.